Shown below are 19 T cell receptor beta chains from a single sample sequenced in a study of neurological immune-mediated disorders. TCRdb re-called the 5' RACE reads with MiXCR, one entry per CDR3 protein. The sample records about 60,000 distinct CDR3 sequences, around 3.8% being singletons. Sequenced sample: PBMCs. The receptors shown here come from a woman aged 45-60 years with multiple sclerosis.

This chain joins TRBV29-1 and TRBJ1-1; D might be TRBD1 (5 bases). CDR1 and CDR2 from the germline V gene are SQVTM and ANQGSEA. CDR3 size: 11 residues. Trimming shortened V by 6 bases and J by 4 bases, and 9 bases separated the two germline ends. This chain's CDR3 is CSVGVGTEAFF. CDR3 bases: TGCAGCGTAGGGGTGGGCACTGAAGCTTTCTTT.

V and J are TRBV7-9 and TRBJ1-5; no reliable D call. Trimming left V 4 bases short and J 3 bases short, with 10 bases between. CDR3 length equals 14 residues. From germline, CDR1 is SEHNR and CDR2 FQNEAQ (reference sequence). This CDR3 is CASSWTENNQPQHF. DNA for the CDR3: TGTGCCAGCAGCTGGACGGAAAACAATCAGCCCCAGCATTTT.

This clonotype was counted ten times or more. The genes are TRBV20-1 and TRBJ2-7; tentative D call: TRBD2 (6 bases). Per the germline V gene, CDR1 is DFQATT and CDR2 is SNEGSKA (reference sequence). Trimming left V 3 bases short and J 3 bases short, with 12 bases between. The CDR3 has 13 residues. This CDR3 reads CSASPGVRYEQYF. CDR3 DNA sequence: TGCAGTGCTAGTCCGGGAGTGCGCTACGAGCAGTACTTC.

This clonotype was seen ten or more times. The chain combines TRBV7-2 with TRBJ1-1, with 7 bases lining up with TRBD1. The germline V gene encodes CDR1 SGHTA and CDR2 FQGNSA. V was pared by 5 bases and J by 6 bases, with 9 bases of the junction left unmatched. The CDR3 extends over 14 amino acids. Written as DNA, the CDR3 is TGTGCCAGCAGCCCCAGACAGGGACCCCCTGAAGCTTTCTTT. Protein product: CASSPRQGPPEAFF.

This chain joins TRBV24-1 and TRBJ2-3; maybe TRBD2 (6 bases). The germline gives CDR1 KGHDR, CDR2 SFDVKD. V lost 6 bases, J lost 5 bases, and 17 bases lay in between. The CDR3 is 15 residues long. The CDR3, as DNA: TGTGCCACCAGTTATCGGGGGAGGACGATAGATACGCAGTATTTT. Translated: CATSYRGRTIDTQYF.

This clonotype was detected a few times. V and J are TRBV6-2 or TRBV6-3 and TRBJ2-7, with 13 bases that match TRBD2. Per the germline V gene, CDR1 is MNHEY and CDR2 is SVGEGT. With 4 bases clipped from V and 5 bases from J, the junction kept 5 bases outside the gene matches. The CDR3 runs to 15 residues. This CDR3 is CASSLLAGGPDEQYF. The DNA of the CDR3 is TGTGCCAGCAGTTTACTAGCGGGAGGGCCGGACGAGCAGTACTTC.

In its sample, this clonotype was seen many times. The genes are TRBV5-1 and TRBJ2-1; possibly TRBD1 for D (5 bases). Germline lookup yields CDR1 SGHRS and CDR2 YFSETQ. Trimming removed 0 bases from V and 10 bases from J, with 17 bases in between. The CDR3 has 15 amino acids. The DNA of the CDR3 is TGCGCCAGCAGCTTGGAGGCAGGGATTCGGTGGGAGCAGTTCTTC. It codes for CASSLEAGIRWEQFF.

In its sample, this clonotype was seen many times. CDR3 DNA sequence: TGCAGCGTTGAAAGGGAGGACAGTATCTACGAGCAGTACTTC. It yields the protein CSVEREDSIYEQYF. The chain has TRBV29-1 and TRBJ2-7; D possibly matches TRBD1 or TRBD2 (6 bases each). The CDR3 has 14 amino acids. With 2 bases removed from V and 3 bases from J, the gap between germline ends came to 14 bases. The germline gives CDR1 SQVTM, CDR2 ANQGSEA.

This clonotype was picked up many times. V and J are TRBV7-2 and TRBJ2-5, with D possibly matching TRBD2 (6 bases). This CDR3 is 15 amino acids long. CDR1 is SGHTA, CDR2 FQGNSA, per germline. V lost 1 base and J 2 bases, leaving 11 bases between the germline ends. The CDR3 DNA sequence: TGTGCCAGCAGCTTAGTGTCTGGGGGGCAAGAGACCCAGTACTTC. Its protein is CASSLVSGGQETQYF.

This clonotype appeared many times. The chain recombines TRBV15 with TRBJ2-7; 8 nucleotides agree with TRBD1. The V segment lost 0 bases and the J segment 3 bases; nucleotides outside the gene matches: 4. The CDR3 consists of 15 residues. Germline CDR1 LNHNV, CDR2 YYDKDF (reference sequence). For the CDR3, the DNA is TGTGCCACCAGCAGAGATCCCGGACAGGGCTACGAGCAGTACTTC. This gives the protein CATSRDPGQGYEQYF.

This clonotype has only a few counts. V usage is TRBV7-2 and J usage is TRBJ2-3, with D perhaps matching TRBD2 (6 bases). This CDR3 has 17 residues. The germline V gene has CDR1 SGHTA and CDR2 FQGNSA. V gave up 4 bases and J gave up 2 bases, with 19 bases separating them. The CDR3 nucleotides read TGTGCCAGCAGCTCGCATCCGGGACTCAGAAACACAGATACGCAGTATTTT. Protein product: CASSSHPGLRNTDTQYF.

The rearrangement links TRBV20-1 to TRBJ2-4; D is uncertain. CDR3 size: 12 residues. V dropped 5 bases and J dropped 0 bases, with 5 bases sitting between them. Germline V lookup: CDR1 DFQATT, CDR2 SNEGSKA (reference sequence). As DNA, the CDR3 is TGCAGTGCTCCACTAGCCAAAAACATTCAGTACTTC. It specifies CSAPLAKNIQYF.

This clonotype was recorded at least ten times. The rearrangement joins TRBV5-6 to TRBJ2-3; D might be TRBD1 or TRBD2, each matching 5 bases. There are 13 residues in the CDR3. Between the trimmed V and J ends, which lost 2 bases and 8 bases, there was a span of 12 bases. Germline values: CDR1 SGHDT, CDR2 YYEEEE. The CDR3 coding sequence is TGTGCCAGCAGCTTCGGGACCGTTGGTACGCAGTATTTT. Protein sequence: CASSFGTVGTQYF.

This clonotype was found many times. The V gene is TRBV7-2, the J gene TRBJ1-6, with a possible D match to TRBD1 (5 bases). This CDR3 is built from 15 residues. Germline values: CDR1 SGHTA, CDR2 FQGNSA. Deletions cut 6 bases from V and 7 bases from J, with 16 bases between. DNA of the CDR3: TGTGCCAGCAGACCTGCGCGGGACGGAAATTCACCCCTCCACTTT. It codes for CASRPARDGNSPLHF.

In this sample, this clonotype turned up many times. The rearrangement uses TRBV5-1 and TRBJ2-2; D remains ambiguous. Germline loops: CDR1 SGHRS, CDR2 YFSETQ. Between the trimmed V and J ends, which lost 0 bases and 6 bases, there was a span of 12 bases. The CDR3 runs to 15 residues. This CDR3 is CASSLDSMGPGELFF. CDR3 DNA sequence: TGCGCCAGCAGCTTGGATTCTATGGGTCCCGGGGAGCTGTTTTTT.

This clonotype was counted only a few times. Mismatch with germline at one junction end may stem from a read error. V usage is TRBV6-2 or TRBV6-3 and J usage is TRBJ1-5, with a tentative D call TRBD1 (5 bases). The CDR3 is made up of 13 amino acids. Per germline, CDR1 MNHEY and CDR2 SVGEGT. The CDR3 sequence is CASSYTGNQPQNF. CDR3 DNA sequence: TGTGCCAGCAGTTATACAGGCAATCAGCCCCAGAATTTT.

This clonotype was picked up many times. In DNA, the CDR3 is TGTGCCAGCAGCTTGGGGCCCTCGGGCAATCAGCCCCAGCATTTT. Translating it yields CASSLGPSGNQPQHF. This rearrangement joins TRBV7-6 to TRBJ1-5; weak D call: TRBD1 (5 bases). The germline CDR1 and CDR2 sequences are SGHVS and FNYEAQ. V was pared by 3 bases and J by 2 bases, with 11 bases between. The CDR3 has 15 residues.

This clonotype was seen at least ten times. J is TRBJ2-2 and V is TRBV7-6, with D perhaps TRBD2 (5 bases). CDR1 is SGHVS, CDR2 FNYEAQ, per germline. V gave up 0 bases and J gave up 5 bases, with 10 bases separating them. This CDR3 has 15 residues. CDR3 protein: CASSLALPGTGELFF. The CDR3, as DNA: TGTGCCAGCAGCTTAGCCCTCCCGGGAACCGGGGAGCTGTTTTTT. Complete variable domain (other parts from reference TRBV7-6 and TRBJ2-2): GAGVSQSPRYKVTKRGQDVALRCDPISGHVSLYWYRQALGQGPEFLTYFNYEAQQDKSGLPNDRFSAERPEGSISTLTIQRTEQRDSAMYRCASSLALPGTGELFFGEGSRLTVL.

This clonotype was counted many times. One end of the junction fails to match germline, which may point to a read error. The V call is TRBV20-1, the J call TRBJ2-1; the D gene is possibly TRBD2 (6 bases). Germline loops: CDR1 DFQATT, CDR2 SNEGSKA (reference sequence). The length of the CDR3 is 12 residues. CDR3 region: CSARDTPASAVF. The CDR3 DNA reads as TGCAGTGCTAGAGATACTCCGGCTAGCGCAGTCTTC.